This entry concerns a single T cell receptor (beta chain). Its antigen is undetermined. This sample was taken from a study of fetal regulatory T cell absence and autoimmunity. Notes on the study in general: In IPEX syndrome, oligoclonal enrichment was read as supporting prenatal antigen-driven autoimmunity in the pancreas.

CDR1 and CDR2 from the germline V gene are SGHRS and YFSETQ. V was cut by 0 bases and J by 8 bases, with 14 bases left in between. This CDR3 is built from 15 residues. Profiling relied on immunoSEQ multiplex PCR, and the TCRdb table lists in-frame clones only, not all of them. The sample consists of some 87,000 clones, around 72% of them appearing once. Sequenced: pancreas tissue. This receptor was taken from a male donor with IPEX syndrome. This sequence joins TRBV5-1 and TRBJ1-4; weak D call: TRBD1 (5 bases). CDR3 sequence: CASSLAGRPGEKLFF. Here the CDR3 DNA reads TGCGCCAGCAGCTTGGCGGGGAGACCAGGGGAAAAACTGTTTTTT.